Ten or more counts support the clone carrying this TCR beta chain. Its antigen is unidentified. The CDR3 is cut off 3 residues early in the read; its end comes from the germline J gene. The data stem from a study of T cell clonality in common variable immunodeficiency. All CVID subjects were on immunoglobulin replacement for at least one year. CVID subjects were neither ill nor on immunomodulatory or immunosuppressive medication at sampling. Whole-study results and caveats: Compared with healthy controls, CVID subjects showed increased TCRbeta clonality, mostly in about a third. Fewer TCRbeta clones were shared among CVID subjects than controls. In common variable immunodeficiency, TCR beta chains reportedly carried fewer deletions and N-nucleotide insertions.

V lost 2 bases, J lost 4 bases, and 3 bases stayed unmatched. Germline V gene data show CDR1 as SGDLS and CDR2 as YYNGEE. The CDR3 contains 14 residues. Generated by immunoSEQ multiplex PCR, the TCRdb table keeps only in-frame clones and is missing some. Observed are roughly 42,000 clones, no singletons, with the top ten taking around 6%. This TCR came from a human donor with common variable immunodeficiency. Sequencing used peripheral blood mononuclear cells. The chain recombines TRBV9 with TRBJ2-1; 7 bases map to TRBD1. Here the CDR3 reads CASSVRDSYNEQFF. CDR3 DNA (partial): TGTGCCAGCAGCGTCCGGGACAGTTACAATGAG.